This passage covers 8 T cell receptor beta chains from one sample sequenced in a study of technical replicates of blood from a handful of donors. Generated by immunoSEQ multiplex PCR, the TCRdb table keeps only in-frame clones and is missing some. The table shows some 80,000 clones, with about 90% occurring only once. The sample consisted of T cells isolated from PBMCs. Receptors were obtained from a human donor in good health.

The chain links TRBV7-9 to TRBJ1-4; the match to TRBD1 covers 8 bases. Germline lookup yields CDR1 SEHNR and CDR2 FQNEAQ (reference sequence). The V gene end was trimmed by 5 bases and the J gene end by 8 bases; junction bases not matched to a gene: 16. This CDR3 is built from 17 residues. The chain's CDR3 is CASSASGLRTGNEKLFF. The CDR3 coding sequence is TGTGCCAGCAGCGCCTCCGGGCTGAGGACAGGGAACGAAAAACTGTTTTTT.

This clone has only one observation. This chain connects TRBV5-1 to TRBJ1-2; 10 bases line up with TRBD1. The germline CDR1 and CDR2 sequences are SGHRS and YFSETQ. The CDR3 length is 16 residues. Trimming removed 0 bases from V and 3 bases from J; junction bases left unmatched: 5. DNA for the CDR3: TGCGCCAGCAGCTTGGTGACAGGGGGCTATGACTATGGCTACACCTTC. Translated: CASSLVTGGYDYGYTF.

The V and J genes are TRBV5-1 and TRBJ2-7; 8 positions agree with TRBD2. V lost 4 bases to trimming and J lost 5 bases; unmatched junction nucleotides: 11. Germline V CDR1 and CDR2: SGHRS, YFSETQ. This CDR3 has 15 residues. CDR3 in amino acids: CASSLSISGIDEQYF. In DNA, the CDR3 is TGCGCCAGCAGCCTCAGTATTAGCGGGATAGACGAGCAGTACTTC.

The rearrangement links TRBV2 to TRBJ2-1; D uncertain. Germline V gene lookup returns CDR1 SNHLY and CDR2 FYNNEI. V was cut by 9 bases and J by 4 bases, with 13 bases left in between. The CDR3 has 13 residues. The CDR3 is CARESPPYNEQFF. The CDR3 nucleotides are TGTGCCAGGGAGTCCCCCCCATACAATGAGCAGTTCTTC.

This chain connects TRBV5-5 to TRBJ1-6, with TRBD1 matching over 7 bases. This CDR3 contains 14 residues. With 4 bases clipped from V and 10 bases from J, the junction kept 8 bases outside the gene matches. Germline-derived CDR1 and CDR2 are SGHKS and YYEKEE (reference sequence). The CDR3 here is CASSVEGQTSPLHF. CDR3 in DNA: TGTGCCAGCAGCGTGGAGGGACAGACGTCACCCCTCCACTTT. Based on the CDR3 plus reference TRBV5-5 and TRBJ1-6, the full variable domain is DAGVTQSPTHLIKTRGQQVTLRCSPISGHKSVSWYQQVLGQGPQFIFQYYEKEERGRGNFPDRFSARQFPNYSSELNVNALLLGDSALYLCASSVEGQTSPLHFGNGTRLTVT.

V and J are TRBV11-1 and TRBJ1-1; 7 nucleotides agree with TRBD1. CDR1 is SGHAT, CDR2 FQDESV, per germline (reference sequence). V lost 2 bases and J lost 0; bases outside the gene matches: 6. CDR3 size: 16 residues. CDR3 region: CASSLRRGLMNTEAFF. The CDR3 DNA is TGTGCCAGCAGCTTAAGGAGGGGGCTAATGAACACTGAAGCTTTCTTT.

V and J are TRBV4-1 and TRBJ2-7, with 10 positions matching TRBD1. Germline assignment: CDR1 MGHRA and CDR2 YSYEKL. The CDR3 totals 16 residues. Trimming at V came to 6 bases and at J to 2 bases, leaving 10 bases not matched to a gene. This CDR3 reads CASRHNMGTGAYEQYF. DNA for the CDR3: TGCGCCAGCAGACACAACATGGGGACAGGGGCCTACGAGCAGTACTTC.

The chain employs TRBV11-2 and TRBJ2-1; 8 nucleotides agree with TRBD2. CDR3 size: 13 residues. V shed 0 bases, J shed 13 bases, and the junction held 5 bases outside the gene matches. CDR1 SGHAT and CDR2 FQNNGV come from the germline V gene. The chain's CDR3 is CASSLDGGRTQFF. As DNA, the CDR3 is TGTGCCAGCAGCTTAGATGGCGGGAGGACTCAGTTCTTC.